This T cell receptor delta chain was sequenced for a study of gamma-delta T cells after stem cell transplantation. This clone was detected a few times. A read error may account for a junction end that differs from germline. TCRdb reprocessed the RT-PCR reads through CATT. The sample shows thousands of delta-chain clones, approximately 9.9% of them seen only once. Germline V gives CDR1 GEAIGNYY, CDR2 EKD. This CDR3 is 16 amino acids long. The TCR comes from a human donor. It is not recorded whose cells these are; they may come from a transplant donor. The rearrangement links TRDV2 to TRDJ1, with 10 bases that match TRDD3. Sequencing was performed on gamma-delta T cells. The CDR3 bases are TGTGCCTGTGGCACCGTGGGGGATACCAACACCGATAAACTCATCTTT. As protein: CACGTVGDTNTDKLIF.